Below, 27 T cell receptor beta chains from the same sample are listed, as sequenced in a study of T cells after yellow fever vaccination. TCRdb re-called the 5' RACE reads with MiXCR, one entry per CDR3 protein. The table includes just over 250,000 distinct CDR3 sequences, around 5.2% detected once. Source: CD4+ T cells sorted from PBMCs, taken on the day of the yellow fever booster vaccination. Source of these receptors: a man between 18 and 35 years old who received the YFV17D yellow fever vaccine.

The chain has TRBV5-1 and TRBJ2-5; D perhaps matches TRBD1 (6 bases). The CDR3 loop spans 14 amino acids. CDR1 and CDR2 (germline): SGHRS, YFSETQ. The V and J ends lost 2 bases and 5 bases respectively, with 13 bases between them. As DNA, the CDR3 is TGCGCCAGCAGCTTTGCCGTGGGGGCGGAGACCCAGTACTTC. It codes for CASSFAVGAETQYF.

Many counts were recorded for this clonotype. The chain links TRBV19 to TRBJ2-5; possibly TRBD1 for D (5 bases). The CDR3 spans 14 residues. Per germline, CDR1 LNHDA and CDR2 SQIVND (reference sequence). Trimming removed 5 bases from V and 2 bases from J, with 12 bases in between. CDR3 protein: CASSPFGAQETQYF. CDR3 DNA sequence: TGTGCCAGTAGTCCCTTTGGGGCTCAAGAGACCCAGTACTTC.

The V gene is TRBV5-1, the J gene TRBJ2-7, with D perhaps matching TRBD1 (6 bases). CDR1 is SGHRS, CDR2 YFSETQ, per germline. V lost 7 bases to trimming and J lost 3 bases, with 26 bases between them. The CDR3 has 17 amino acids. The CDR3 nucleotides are TGCGCCAGCTATGGACGAGCGAGTGAGGACAGATACTACGAGCAGTACTTC. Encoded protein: CASYGRASEDRYYEQYF.

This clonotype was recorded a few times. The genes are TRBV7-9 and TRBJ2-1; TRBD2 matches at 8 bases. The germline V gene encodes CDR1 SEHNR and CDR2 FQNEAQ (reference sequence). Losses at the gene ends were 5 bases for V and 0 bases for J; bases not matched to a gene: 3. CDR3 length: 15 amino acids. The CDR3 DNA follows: TGTGCCAGCAGCCTCCGGGGGGGCTCCTACAATGAGCAGTTCTTC. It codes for CASSLRGGSYNEQFF.

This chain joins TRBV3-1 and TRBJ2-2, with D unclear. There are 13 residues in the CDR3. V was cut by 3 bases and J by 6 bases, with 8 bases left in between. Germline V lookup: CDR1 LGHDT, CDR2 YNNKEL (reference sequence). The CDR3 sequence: CASSQGLPGELFF. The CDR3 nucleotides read TGTGCCAGCAGCCAGGGTTTACCCGGGGAGCTGTTTTTT.

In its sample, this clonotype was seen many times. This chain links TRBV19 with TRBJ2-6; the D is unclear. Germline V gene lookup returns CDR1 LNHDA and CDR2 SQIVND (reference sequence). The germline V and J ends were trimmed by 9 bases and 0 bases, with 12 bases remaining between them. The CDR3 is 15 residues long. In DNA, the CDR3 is TGTGCCAGCCGCGCTCAGAGCTCTGGGGCCAACGTCCTGACTTTC. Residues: CASRAQSSGANVLTF.

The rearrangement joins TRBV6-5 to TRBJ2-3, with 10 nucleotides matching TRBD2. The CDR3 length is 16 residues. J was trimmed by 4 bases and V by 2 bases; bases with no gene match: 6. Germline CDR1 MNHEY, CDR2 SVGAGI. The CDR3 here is CASSYTLAGVSDTQYF. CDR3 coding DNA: TGTGCCAGCAGTTACACGCTAGCGGGGGTTTCAGATACGCAGTATTTT.

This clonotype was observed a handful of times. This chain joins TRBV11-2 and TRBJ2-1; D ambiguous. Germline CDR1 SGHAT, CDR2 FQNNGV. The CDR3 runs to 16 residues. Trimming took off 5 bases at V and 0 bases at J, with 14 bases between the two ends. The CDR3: CASSSVARSSYNEQFF. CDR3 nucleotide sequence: TGTGCCAGCAGCAGCGTCGCCAGAAGCTCCTACAATGAGCAGTTCTTC.

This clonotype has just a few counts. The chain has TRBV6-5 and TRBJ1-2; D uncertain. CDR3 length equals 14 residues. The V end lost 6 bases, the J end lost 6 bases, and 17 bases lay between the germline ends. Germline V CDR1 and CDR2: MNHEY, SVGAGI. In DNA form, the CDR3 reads TGTGCCAGCAGACGCGCGCTCCCGAACCATGGCTACACCTTC. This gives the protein CASRRALPNHGYTF.

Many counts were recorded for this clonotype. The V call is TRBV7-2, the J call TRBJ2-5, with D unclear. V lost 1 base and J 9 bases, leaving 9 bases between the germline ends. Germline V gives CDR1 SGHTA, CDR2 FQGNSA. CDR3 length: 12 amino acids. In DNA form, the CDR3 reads TGTGCCAGCAGCTTAGAATCTATGGCCCAGTACTTC. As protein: CASSLESMAQYF.

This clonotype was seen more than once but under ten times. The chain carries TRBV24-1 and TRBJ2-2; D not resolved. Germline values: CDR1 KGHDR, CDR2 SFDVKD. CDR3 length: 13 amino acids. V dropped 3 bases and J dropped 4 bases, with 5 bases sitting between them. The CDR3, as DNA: TGTGCCACCAGTGATCGACCCACCGGGGAGCTGTTTTTT. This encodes CATSDRPTGELFF.

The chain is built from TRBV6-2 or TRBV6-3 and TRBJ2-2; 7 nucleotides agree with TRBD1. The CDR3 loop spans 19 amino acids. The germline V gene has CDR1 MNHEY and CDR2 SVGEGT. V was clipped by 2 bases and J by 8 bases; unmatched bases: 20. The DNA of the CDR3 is TGTGCCAGCAGTTACAGCCGATCTCCGGGACAGCTTTTTGCGGGGGAGCTGTTTTTT. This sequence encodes CASSYSRSPGQLFAGELFF.

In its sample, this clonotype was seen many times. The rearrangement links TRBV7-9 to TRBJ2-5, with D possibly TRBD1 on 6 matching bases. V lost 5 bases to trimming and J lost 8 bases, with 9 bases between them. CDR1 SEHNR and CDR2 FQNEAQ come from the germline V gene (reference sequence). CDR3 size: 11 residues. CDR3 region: CASSAGETQYF. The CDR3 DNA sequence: TGTGCCAGCAGCGCAGGGGAAACCCAGTACTTC.

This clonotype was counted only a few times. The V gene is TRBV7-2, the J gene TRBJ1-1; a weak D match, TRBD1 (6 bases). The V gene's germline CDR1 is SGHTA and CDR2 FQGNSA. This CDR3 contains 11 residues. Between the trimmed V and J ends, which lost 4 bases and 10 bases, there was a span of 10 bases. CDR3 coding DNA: TGTGCCAGCAGCTCGACAGGCGCAGCTTTCTTT. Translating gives CASSSTGAAFF.

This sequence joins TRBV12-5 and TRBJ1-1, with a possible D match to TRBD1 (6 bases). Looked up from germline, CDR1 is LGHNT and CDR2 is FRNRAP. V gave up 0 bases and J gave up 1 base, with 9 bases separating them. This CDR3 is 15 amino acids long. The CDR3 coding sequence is TGTGCTAGTGGTTTGGTACTAGGGGGGAACACTGAAGCTTTCTTT. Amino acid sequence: CASGLVLGGNTEAFF.

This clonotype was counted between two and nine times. The CDR3 loop is CASSLAGRELFF. The DNA of the CDR3 is TGTGCCAGCAGCTTGGCAGGGCGGGAGCTGTTTTTT. The chain is built from TRBV7-2 and TRBJ2-2, with D perhaps matching TRBD1 (5 bases). Per germline, CDR1 SGHTA and CDR2 FQGNSA. The CDR3 has 12 amino acids. Deletions cut 3 bases from V and 9 bases from J, with 8 bases between.

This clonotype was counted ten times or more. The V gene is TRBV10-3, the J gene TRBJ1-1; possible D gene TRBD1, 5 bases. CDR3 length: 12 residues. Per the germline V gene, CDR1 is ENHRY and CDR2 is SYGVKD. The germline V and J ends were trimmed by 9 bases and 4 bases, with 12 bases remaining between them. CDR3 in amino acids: CAIQGSGTEAFF. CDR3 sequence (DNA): TGTGCCATTCAGGGTTCCGGCACTGAAGCTTTCTTT.

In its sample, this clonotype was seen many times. CDR3 DNA sequence: TGTGCCAGCAGCTTCGTGCCCTCTAATGAGCAGTTCTTC. As protein: CASSFVPSNEQFF. The chain uses TRBV6-2 or TRBV6-3 and TRBJ2-1; D unclear. Germline assignment: CDR1 MNHEY and CDR2 SVGEGT. Trimming removed 6 bases from V and 7 bases from J, with 13 bases in between. The CDR3 covers 13 residues.

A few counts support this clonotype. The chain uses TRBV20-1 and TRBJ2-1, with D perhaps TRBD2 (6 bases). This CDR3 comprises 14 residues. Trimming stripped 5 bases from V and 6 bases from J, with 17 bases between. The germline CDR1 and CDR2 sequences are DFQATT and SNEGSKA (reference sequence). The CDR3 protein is CSAQLAWPSNEQFF. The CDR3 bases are TGCAGTGCTCAGCTAGCGTGGCCGTCCAATGAGCAGTTCTTC.

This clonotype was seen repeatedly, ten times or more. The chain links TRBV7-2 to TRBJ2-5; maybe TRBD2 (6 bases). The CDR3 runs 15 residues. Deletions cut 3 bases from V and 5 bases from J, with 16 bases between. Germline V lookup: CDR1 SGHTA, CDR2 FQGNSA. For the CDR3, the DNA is TGTGCCAGCAGCTTTGGGTCAGGAGGGACGGAGACCCAGTACTTC. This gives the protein CASSFGSGGTETQYF.

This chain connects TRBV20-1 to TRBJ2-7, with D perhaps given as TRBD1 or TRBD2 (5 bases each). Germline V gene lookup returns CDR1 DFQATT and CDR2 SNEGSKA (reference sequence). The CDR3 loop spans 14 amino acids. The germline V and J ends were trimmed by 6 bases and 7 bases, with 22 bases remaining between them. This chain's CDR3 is CSARGGLGVGEQYV. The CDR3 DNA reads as TGCAGTGCCCGAGGTGGGCTGGGGGTGGGGGAGCAGTACGTC.

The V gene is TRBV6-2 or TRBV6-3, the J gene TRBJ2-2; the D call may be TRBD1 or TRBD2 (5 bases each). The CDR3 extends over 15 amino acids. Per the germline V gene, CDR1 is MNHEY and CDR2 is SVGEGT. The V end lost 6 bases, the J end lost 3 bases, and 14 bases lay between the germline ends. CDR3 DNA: TGTGCCAGCAGAAGACCCGGGACGGACACCGGGGAGCTGTTTTTT. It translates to CASRRPGTDTGELFF.

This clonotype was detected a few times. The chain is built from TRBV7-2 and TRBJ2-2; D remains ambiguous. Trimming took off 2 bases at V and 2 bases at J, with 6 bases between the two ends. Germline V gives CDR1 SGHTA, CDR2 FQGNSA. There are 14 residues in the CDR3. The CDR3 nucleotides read TGTGCCAGCAGCTTACCACTCAACACCGGGGAGCTGTTTTTT. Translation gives CASSLPLNTGELFF.

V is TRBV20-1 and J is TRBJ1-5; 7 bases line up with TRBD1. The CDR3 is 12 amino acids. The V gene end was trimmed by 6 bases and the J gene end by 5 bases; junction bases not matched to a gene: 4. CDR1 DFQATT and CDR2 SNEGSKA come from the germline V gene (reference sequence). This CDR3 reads CSATTGYQPQHF. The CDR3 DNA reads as TGCAGTGCCACGACAGGGTATCAGCCCCAGCATTTT.

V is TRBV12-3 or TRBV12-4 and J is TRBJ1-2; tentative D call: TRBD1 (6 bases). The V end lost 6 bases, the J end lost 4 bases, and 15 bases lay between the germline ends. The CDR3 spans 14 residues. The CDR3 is CASSGQSHFYGYTF. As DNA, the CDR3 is TGTGCCAGCAGCGGACAGTCTCACTTCTATGGCTACACCTTC.

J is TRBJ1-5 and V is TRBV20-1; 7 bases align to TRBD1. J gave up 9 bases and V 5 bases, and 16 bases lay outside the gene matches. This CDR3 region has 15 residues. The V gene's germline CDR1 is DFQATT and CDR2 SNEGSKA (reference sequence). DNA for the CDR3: TGCAGTGCTCACACAAGCGGGCAGGGGGGGAGGCCCCAGCATTTT. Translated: CSAHTSGQGGRPQHF.

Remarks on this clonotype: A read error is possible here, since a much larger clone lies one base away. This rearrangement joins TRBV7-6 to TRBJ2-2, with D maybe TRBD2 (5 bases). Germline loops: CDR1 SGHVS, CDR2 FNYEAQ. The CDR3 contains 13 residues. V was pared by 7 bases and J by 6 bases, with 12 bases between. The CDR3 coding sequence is TGTGCCAGCAACTCAGAGGGATCCGGGGAGCTGTTTTTT. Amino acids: CASNSEGSGELFF.